This T cell receptor beta chain came from a study of regulatory T cells in long-lasting Graves disease. The authors built TCR beta libraries using iRepertoire HTBI primers and Arm-PCR of CDR3 regions. TCRdb ran MiXCR on the multiplex PCR reads and lists one entry per CDR3 protein. The sample carries roughly 260,000 distinct CDR3 sequences, 18% recorded once. Study results and caveats: Persistent-disease Graves' patients showed less TCR diversity than new cases.

V lost 4 bases and J lost 8; bases outside the gene matches: 7. Germline CDR1 SGHDT, CDR2 YYEEEE. This CDR3 comprises 14 residues. This clonotype was counted at least ten times. What it recognizes is unknown. This sample's time point: newly diagnosed GD, antithyroid drugs for less than 3 months. Preparation of the TCR library used RNA extracted from PBMCs. Separately, the same data were catalogued under a study of T cells in Graves' hyperthyroidism and ophthalmopathy. From that report: When the TCR CDR3 underwent first-round RT-PCR, the HTBI primer set was used.

The sequence came from a woman in her twenties or thirties with Graves disease. The chain has TRBV5-6 and TRBJ2-4; 9 nucleotides align to TRBD1. Sample: peripheral blood mononuclear cells (PBMCs), taken at new diagnosis, from a patient treated with antithyroid drugs. The CDR3 loop reads CASSRRQGDDIQYF. The CDR3 DNA reads TGTGCCAGCAGCCGCCGACAGGGGGATGACATTCAGTACTTC.